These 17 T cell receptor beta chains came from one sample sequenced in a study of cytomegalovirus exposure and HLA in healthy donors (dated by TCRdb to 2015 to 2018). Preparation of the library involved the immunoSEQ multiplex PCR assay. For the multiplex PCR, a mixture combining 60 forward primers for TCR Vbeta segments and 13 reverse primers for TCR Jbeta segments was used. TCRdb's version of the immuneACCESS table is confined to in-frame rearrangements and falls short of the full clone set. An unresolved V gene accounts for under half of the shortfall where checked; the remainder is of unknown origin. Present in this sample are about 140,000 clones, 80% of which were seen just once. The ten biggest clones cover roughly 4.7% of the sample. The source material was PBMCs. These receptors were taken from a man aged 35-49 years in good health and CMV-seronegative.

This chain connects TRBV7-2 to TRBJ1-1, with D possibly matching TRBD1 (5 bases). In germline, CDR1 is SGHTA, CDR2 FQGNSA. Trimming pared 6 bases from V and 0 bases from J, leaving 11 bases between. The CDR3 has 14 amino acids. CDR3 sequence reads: CASSADRMNTEAFF. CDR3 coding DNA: TGTGCCAGCAGTGCTGACAGAATGAACACTGAAGCTTTCTTT. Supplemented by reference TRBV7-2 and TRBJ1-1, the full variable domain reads GAGVSQSPSNKVTEKGKDVELRCDPISGHTALYWYRQSLGQGLEFLIYFQGNSAPDKSGLPSDRFSAERTGGSVSTLTIQRTQQEDSAVYLCASSADRMNTEAFFGQGTRLTVV.

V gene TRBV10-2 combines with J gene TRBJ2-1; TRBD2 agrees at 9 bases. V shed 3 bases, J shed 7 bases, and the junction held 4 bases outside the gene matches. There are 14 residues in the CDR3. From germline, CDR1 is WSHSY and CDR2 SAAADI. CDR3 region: CASSEGGGGNEQFF. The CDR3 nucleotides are TGCGCCAGCAGTGAAGGCGGGGGGGGGAATGAGCAGTTCTTC.

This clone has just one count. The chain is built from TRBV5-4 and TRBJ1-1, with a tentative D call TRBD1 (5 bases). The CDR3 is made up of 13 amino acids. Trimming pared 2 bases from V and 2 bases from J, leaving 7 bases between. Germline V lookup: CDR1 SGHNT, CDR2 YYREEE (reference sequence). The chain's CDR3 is CASSFQGNTEAFF. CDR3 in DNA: TGTGCCAGCAGCTTCCAGGGAAACACTGAAGCTTTCTTT.

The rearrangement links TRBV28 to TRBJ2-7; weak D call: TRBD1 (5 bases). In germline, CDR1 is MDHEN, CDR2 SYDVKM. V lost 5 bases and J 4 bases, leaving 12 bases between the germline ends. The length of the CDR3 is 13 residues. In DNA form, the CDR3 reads TGTGCCAGCAGTACGCTAGGGGCTTACGAGCAGTACTTC. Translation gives CASSTLGAYEQYF.

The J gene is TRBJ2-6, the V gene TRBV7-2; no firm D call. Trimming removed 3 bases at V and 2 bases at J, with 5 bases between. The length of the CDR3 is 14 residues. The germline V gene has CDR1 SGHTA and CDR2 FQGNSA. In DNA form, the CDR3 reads TGTGCCAGCAGCTTTCCAGCTGGGGCCAACGTCCTGACTTTC. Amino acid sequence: CASSFPAGANVLTF.

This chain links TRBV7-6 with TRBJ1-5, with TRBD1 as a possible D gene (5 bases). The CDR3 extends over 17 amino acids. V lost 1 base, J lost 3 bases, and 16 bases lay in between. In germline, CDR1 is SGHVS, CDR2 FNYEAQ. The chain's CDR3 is CASSLGSGAVYNQPQHF. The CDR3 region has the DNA TGTGCCAGCAGCTTAGGATCTGGGGCAGTTTACAATCAGCCCCAGCATTTT.

The CDR3 loop reads CASSLLGDYEQYF. The CDR3 DNA follows: TGCGCCAGCAGCTTGTTGGGGGACTACGAGCAGTACTTC. This chain connects TRBV5-1 to TRBJ2-5; D tentatively reads TRBD1 or TRBD2 (5 bases each). The J call is doubtful: the DNA matches TRBJ2-7 better. CDR3 size: 13 residues. Germline V lookup: CDR1 SGHRS, CDR2 YFSETQ.

Here the CDR3 reads CASSSDGRDQPQHF. The CDR3 bases are TGCGCCAGCAGCTCCGACGGGAGGGATCAGCCCCAGCATTTT. The V gene is TRBV5-1, the J gene TRBJ1-5; no firm D call. This CDR3 contains 14 residues. Per germline, CDR1 SGHRS and CDR2 YFSETQ. V shed 3 bases and J shed 5 bases, with 12 bases lying between them. Full variable domain (rest looked up from reference TRBV5-1 and TRBJ1-5): KAGVTQTPRYLIKTRGQQVTLSCSPISGHRSVSWYQQTPGQGLQFLFEYFSETQRNKGNFPGRFSGRQFSNSRSEMNVSTLELGDSALYLCASSSDGRDQPQHFGDGTRLSIL.

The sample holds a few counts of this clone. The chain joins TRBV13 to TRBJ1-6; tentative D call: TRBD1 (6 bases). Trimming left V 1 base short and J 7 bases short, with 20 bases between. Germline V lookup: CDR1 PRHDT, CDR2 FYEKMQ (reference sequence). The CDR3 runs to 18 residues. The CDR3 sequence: CASSLAPQNRARNSPLHF. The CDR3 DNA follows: TGTGCCAGCAGCTTAGCCCCTCAAAACAGGGCAAGGAATTCACCCCTCCACTTT.

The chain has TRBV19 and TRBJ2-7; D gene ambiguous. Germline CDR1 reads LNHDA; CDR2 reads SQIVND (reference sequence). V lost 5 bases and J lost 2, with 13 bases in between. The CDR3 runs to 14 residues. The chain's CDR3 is CASSSGLFTYEQYF. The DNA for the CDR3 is TGTGCCAGTAGTTCGGGTCTCTTCACCTACGAGCAGTACTTC.

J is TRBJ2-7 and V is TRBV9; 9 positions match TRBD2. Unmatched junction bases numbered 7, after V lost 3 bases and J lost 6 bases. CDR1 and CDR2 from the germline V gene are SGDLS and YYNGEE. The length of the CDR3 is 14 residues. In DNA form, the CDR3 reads TGTGCCAGCAGCGGAATAGGGACTAGCCGCGAGCAGTACTTC. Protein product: CASSGIGTSREQYF. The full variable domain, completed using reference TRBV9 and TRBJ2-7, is DSGVTQTPKHLITATGQRVTLRCSPRSGDLSVYWYQQSLDQGLQFLIQYYNGEERAKGNILERFSAQQFPDLHSELNLSSLELGDSALYFCASSGIGTSREQYFGPGTRLTVT.

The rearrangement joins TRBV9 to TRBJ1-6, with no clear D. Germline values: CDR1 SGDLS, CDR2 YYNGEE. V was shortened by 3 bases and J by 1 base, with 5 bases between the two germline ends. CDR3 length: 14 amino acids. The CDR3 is CASSGYSYNSPLHF. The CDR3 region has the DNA TGTGCCAGCAGCGGCTATTCCTATAATTCACCCCTCCACTTT.

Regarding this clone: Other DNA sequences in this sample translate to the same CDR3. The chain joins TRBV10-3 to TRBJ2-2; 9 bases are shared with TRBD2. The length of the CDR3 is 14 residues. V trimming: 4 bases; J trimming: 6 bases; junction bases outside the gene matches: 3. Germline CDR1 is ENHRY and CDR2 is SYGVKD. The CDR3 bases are TGTGCCATCAGTGGCCTAGCGGGATCCGGGGAGCTGTTTTTT. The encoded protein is CAISGLAGSGELFF.

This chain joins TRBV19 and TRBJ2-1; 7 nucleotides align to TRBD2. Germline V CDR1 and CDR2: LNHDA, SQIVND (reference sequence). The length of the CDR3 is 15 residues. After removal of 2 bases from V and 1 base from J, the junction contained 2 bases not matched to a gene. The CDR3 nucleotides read TGTGCCAGTAGTATAACTAGCGTATCCTACAATGAGCAGTTCTTC. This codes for CASSITSVSYNEQFF.

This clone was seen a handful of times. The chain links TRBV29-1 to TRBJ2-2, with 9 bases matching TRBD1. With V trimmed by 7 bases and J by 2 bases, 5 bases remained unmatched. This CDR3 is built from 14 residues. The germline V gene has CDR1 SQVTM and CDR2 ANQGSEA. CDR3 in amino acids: CSGTGVGNTGELFF. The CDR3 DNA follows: TGCAGCGGGACAGGGGTAGGAAACACCGGGGAGCTGTTTTTT.

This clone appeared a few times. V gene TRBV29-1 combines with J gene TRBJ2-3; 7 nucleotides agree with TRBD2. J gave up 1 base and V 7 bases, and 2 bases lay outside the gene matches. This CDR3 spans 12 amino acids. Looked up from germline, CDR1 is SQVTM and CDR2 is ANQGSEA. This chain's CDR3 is CSGEGRTDTQYF. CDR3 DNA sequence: TGCAGCGGGGAGGGGCGCACAGATACGCAGTATTTT.

The CDR3, as DNA: TGTGCCAGCAGTAATCCGGGACTAGCGGCGTCCTACGAGCAGTACTTC. Translation gives CASSNPGLAASYEQYF. The chain combines TRBV28 with TRBJ2-7; 11 nucleotides match TRBD2. This CDR3 is built from 16 residues. CDR1 and CDR2 from the germline V gene are MDHEN and SYDVKM. With 5 bases clipped from V and 1 base from J, the junction kept 7 bases outside the gene matches.